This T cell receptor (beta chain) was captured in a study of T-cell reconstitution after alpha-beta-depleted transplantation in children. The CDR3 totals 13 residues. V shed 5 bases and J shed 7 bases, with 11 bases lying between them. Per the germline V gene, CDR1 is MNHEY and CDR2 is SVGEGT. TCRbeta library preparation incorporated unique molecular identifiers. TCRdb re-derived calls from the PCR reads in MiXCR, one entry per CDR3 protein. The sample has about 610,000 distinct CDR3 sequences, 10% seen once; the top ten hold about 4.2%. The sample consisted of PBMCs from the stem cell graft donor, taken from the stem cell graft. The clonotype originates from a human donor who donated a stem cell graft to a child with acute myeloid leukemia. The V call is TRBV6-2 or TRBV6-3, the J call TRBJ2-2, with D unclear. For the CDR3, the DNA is TGTGCCAGCAGTCAGTGGGAAAGCGGGGAGCTGTTTTTT. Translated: CASSQWESGELFF.